The 20 T cell receptor beta chains below come from one sample, sequenced in a study of blood T cell repertoires in COVID-19. Assay used: immunoSEQ multiplex PCR; TCRdb lists only in-frame clones, some missing. This table holds under 250,000 clones, around 90% found once. Sequences were obtained from peripheral blood. The receptors shown here come from a man aged 60 to 75 who had recovered from COVID-19.

This clone was picked up one time. The chain is built from TRBV19 and TRBJ1-5; D is unresolved. The CDR3 has 13 amino acids. The germline CDR1 and CDR2 sequences are LNHDA and SQIVND (reference sequence). The V end was cut by 3 bases, the J end by 6 bases, with 9 bases between. CDR3 DNA sequence: TGTGCCAGTAGTATCCAGGTTCCTCAGCCCCAGCATTTT. It encodes CASSIQVPQPQHF.

The rearrangement joins TRBV30 to TRBJ2-3, with D possibly matching TRBD1 (6 bases). V lost 3 bases and J lost 5, with 18 bases in between. The CDR3 runs 15 residues. Per the germline V gene, CDR1 is GTSNPN and CDR2 is SVGIG (reference sequence). In DNA form, the CDR3 reads TGTGCCTGGAGCCGGGGACATTCGTCGGGAGATACGCAGTATTTT. This gives the protein CAWSRGHSSGDTQYF.

This clone has a handful of counts. The rearrangement uses TRBV7-2 and TRBJ2-1, with 9 bases aligning to TRBD2. Germline CDR1 is SGHTA and CDR2 is FQGNSA. The length of the CDR3 is 15 residues. V shed 1 base and J 9 bases; nucleotides not matched to a gene: 7. The CDR3 coding sequence is TGTGCCAGCAGCTTAGGGCTAGCGGGGATGGGTGAGCAGTTCTTC. Protein product: CASSLGLAGMGEQFF.

This clone was seen more than once but under ten times. V gene TRBV10-2 combines with J gene TRBJ2-7, with D tentatively TRBD1 (6 bases). V was shortened by 3 bases and J by 2 bases, with 11 bases between the two germline ends. Germline CDR1 is WSHSY and CDR2 is SAAADI. CDR3 length: 14 amino acids. The CDR3, as DNA: TGCGCCAGCAGTGACGCAGGGGACCCCTACGAGCAGTACTTC. It specifies CASSDAGDPYEQYF.

This clone has just one count. The chain carries TRBV28 and TRBJ1-6; D remains ambiguous. The germline V gene has CDR1 MDHEN and CDR2 SYDVKM. Trimming left V 8 bases short and J 0 bases short, with 17 bases between. The CDR3 spans 17 residues. The CDR3: CASATFRRSSYNSPLHF. DNA of the CDR3: TGTGCCAGCGCCACCTTCCGGAGGAGCTCCTATAATTCACCCCTCCACTTT.

V usage is TRBV6-5 and J usage is TRBJ2-7; the D gene is possibly TRBD1 (6 bases). CDR3 length equals 14 residues. Germline V gives CDR1 MNHEY, CDR2 SVGAGI. Trimming cost V 2 bases and J 0 bases, with 8 bases left between them. CDR3 sequence reads: CASSYGQFSYEQYF. As DNA, the CDR3 is TGTGCCAGCAGTTACGGACAGTTCTCCTACGAGCAGTACTTC.

The chain is built from TRBV7-2 and TRBJ2-3, with D uncertain. The germline gives CDR1 SGHTA, CDR2 FQGNSA. The germline V and J ends were trimmed by 5 bases and 6 bases, with 9 bases remaining between them. CDR3 size: 12 residues. The CDR3 spells CASSPPLDTQYF. For the CDR3, the DNA is TGTGCCAGCAGCCCCCCTTTGGATACGCAGTATTTT.

V and J are TRBV6-5 and TRBJ1-1; 7 positions match TRBD1. The CDR3 is 15 amino acids. J gave up 6 bases and V 4 bases, and 11 bases lay outside the gene matches. Germline assignment: CDR1 MNHEY and CDR2 SVGAGI. This CDR3 is CASSFDLQGVSEAFF. The CDR3 nucleotides are TGTGCCAGCAGTTTCGACCTCCAGGGGGTCTCTGAAGCTTTCTTT.

The V call is TRBV5-4, the J call TRBJ1-2, with 12 nucleotides matching TRBD1. This CDR3 comprises 16 residues. Germline trimming cut 4 bases from V and 4 bases from J; bases unmatched to any gene: 8. Germline lookup yields CDR1 SGHNT and CDR2 YYREEE (reference sequence). In nucleotides, the CDR3 is TGTGCCAGCAGCCAGGGACAGGGGGCCGTTAGCTATGGCTACACCTTC. It specifies CASSQGQGAVSYGYTF.

The rearrangement uses TRBV18 and TRBJ2-3, with 7 positions matching TRBD2. CDR3 length: 14 amino acids. The junction had 5 bases not matched to a gene; V was cut back by 0 bases and J by 8 bases. CDR1 and CDR2 (germline): KGHSH, LQKENI. The CDR3 DNA reads as TGTGCCAGCTCACCACCGGGGAGGGCCGGTACGCAGTATTTT. Its translation: CASSPPGRAGTQYF.

This clone turned up a few times. The chain combines TRBV12-5 with TRBJ1-1; D not certain. Per the germline V gene, CDR1 is LGHNT and CDR2 is FRNRAP. V was trimmed by 0 bases and J by 4 bases, leaving 6 bases between them. This CDR3 spans 13 amino acids. CDR3 in amino acids: CASGLVRSTEAFF. Written as DNA, the CDR3 is TGTGCTAGTGGTTTGGTACGGAGCACTGAAGCTTTCTTT.

This sequence joins TRBV23-1 and TRBJ2-3, with 13 nucleotides matching TRBD2. TRBV23-1 falls under the ORF class, with uncertain function. The CDR3 is 18 residues long. The ends lost 8 bases at V and 4 bases at J; junction bases unmatched: 15. In DNA form, the CDR3 reads TGCGCCAGCGGAAATCCACAGACTAGCGGGGGGAACCCAGATACGCAGTATTTT. This codes for CASGNPQTSGGNPDTQYF.

This chain connects TRBV11-2 to TRBJ2-7; 12 bases fit TRBD1. The CDR3 has 15 residues. The V segment lost 5 bases and the J segment 4 bases; nucleotides outside the gene matches: 6. The germline CDR1 and CDR2 sequences are SGHAT and FQNNGV. CDR3 in amino acids: CASSLLGQGAYEQYF. The CDR3 coding sequence is TGTGCCAGCAGCCTTTTGGGACAGGGGGCTTACGAGCAGTACTTC.

This chain connects TRBV11-2 to TRBJ2-2; D ambiguous. V lost 5 bases, J lost 1 base, and 14 bases lay in between. CDR1 is SGHAT and CDR2 is FQNNGV in the germline V gene. CDR3 length equals 16 residues. Written as DNA, the CDR3 is TGTGCCAGCAGCCCCCGTCGAAGCCTGAACACCGGGGAGCTGTTTTTT. It yields the protein CASSPRRSLNTGELFF.

This chain uses TRBV18 with TRBJ2-6; TRBD1 is a possible D gene (5 bases). Germline CDR1 and CDR2: KGHSH and LQKENI. The CDR3 totals 18 residues. The V end was cut by 2 bases, the J end by 2 bases, with 16 bases between. Here the CDR3 DNA reads TGTGCCAGCTCACCAACGAGTCAGGGAAGTACTGGGGCCAACGTCCTGACTTTC. It encodes CASSPTSQGSTGANVLTF.

This clone showed up just a few times. The DNA of the CDR3 is TGTGCCAGCAGCCCAACAGGGGGCCTTTTCAGCAATCAGCCCCAGCATTTT. This sequence encodes CASSPTGGLFSNQPQHF. The V and J genes are TRBV6-2 or TRBV6-3 and TRBJ1-5; 9 bases fit TRBD1. This CDR3 is 17 amino acids long. The germline CDR1 and CDR2 sequences are MNHEY and SVGEGT. The ends lost 6 bases at V and 1 base at J; junction bases unmatched: 10.

J is TRBJ2-7 and V is TRBV4-2, with 16 bases identical to TRBD2. Germline-derived CDR1 and CDR2 are LGHNA and YNFKEQ. Trimming at V came to 4 bases and at J to 4 bases, leaving 13 bases not matched to a gene. The CDR3 contains 19 residues. For the CDR3, the DNA is TGTGCCAGCAGCCCCGGGACTAGCGGGGGGGCCCGCTTTGGATACGAGCAGTACTTC. Its translation is CASSPGTSGGARFGYEQYF.

V is TRBV4-2 and J is TRBJ2-5; 12 bases align to TRBD2. In germline, CDR1 is LGHNA, CDR2 YNFKEQ. The trim removed 1 base at V and 5 bases at J, leaving 2 bases unmatched. The CDR3 extends over 15 amino acids. CDR3 sequence: CASSQVTSGRETQYF. In DNA form, the CDR3 reads TGTGCCAGCAGCCAAGTCACTAGCGGGAGGGAGACCCAGTACTTC.

The chain couples TRBV7-2 to TRBJ2-5, with 9 bases identical to TRBD1. The CDR3 runs 16 residues. The V segment lost 3 bases and the J segment 5 bases; nucleotides outside the gene matches: 10. Looked up from germline, CDR1 is SGHTA and CDR2 is FQGNSA. The CDR3 DNA is TGTGCCAGCAGCTTGGCCGGGACAGGGCGTTGGGAGACCCAGTACTTC. Protein product: CASSLAGTGRWETQYF.

The table lists this clone with a count of one. The CDR3 here is CASSRGGSNQPQHF. The CDR3, as DNA: TGTGCCAGCAGTCGGGGAGGGAGCAATCAGCCCCAGCATTTT. This chain uses TRBV27 with TRBJ1-5, with D uncertain. V was trimmed by 5 bases and J by 1 base, leaving 9 bases between them. The germline gives CDR1 MNHEY, CDR2 SMNVEV (reference sequence). The CDR3 spans 14 residues.